Each of the 23 T cell receptor beta chains below was sequenced from the same sample in a study of blood T cells in healthy people across ages (dated by TCRdb to between 2014 and 2017). Library prep was done by 5' RACE. These reads were obtained on an Illumina HiSeq 2500. A second PCR of roughly 6 to 11 cycles was run with a J-beta primer mix and a sample-barcoded 5' primer. TCRdb ran its own pipeline on the public reads, namely fastp trimming at Q25 and MiXCR clone calling, and kept in-frame beta chains. A single entry per CDR3 protein holds the most common genes and DNA from its merged rows. This sample comprises around 1.7 million distinct CDR3 sequences, roughly 27% of them detected only once. 7% to 9% of the sample belongs to the ten largest clones. Sequencing was done on a sample of blood. These receptors were taken from a woman in her twenties or thirties in good health.

As regards this clonotype: One junction end disagrees with the germline gene, perhaps due to a read error. The V and J genes are TRBV12-3 or TRBV12-4 and TRBJ1-4; the D gene is possibly TRBD1 (6 bases). The CDR3 covers 15 residues. This CDR3 is CAGRKRGATNEKLFF. CDR3 DNA: TGTGCCGGCAGGAAAAGGGGGGCAACTAATGAAAAACTGTTTTTT.

This clonotype was observed at least ten times. The chain recombines TRBV12-3 or TRBV12-4 with TRBJ2-5, with D unresolved. V gave up 5 bases and J gave up 1 base, with 8 bases separating them. CDR3 length equals 13 residues. The CDR3 spells CASSPLIQETQYF. In DNA form, the CDR3 reads TGTGCCAGCAGTCCTCTAATCCAAGAGACCCAGTACTTC.

This chain joins TRBV12-3 or TRBV12-4 and TRBJ1-1; D gene ambiguous. The CDR3 covers 13 residues. The V end was cut by 4 bases, the J end by 10 bases, with 16 bases between. The chain's CDR3 is CASSSLDAGIAFF. In DNA form, the CDR3 reads TGTGCCAGCAGTTCCCTGGACGCAGGTATAGCTTTCTTT.

V gene TRBV6-1 combines with J gene TRBJ2-3, with D unclear. Trimming took 6 bases from V and 2 from J, leaving 9 bases between them. The CDR3 consists of 13 residues. Germline V lookup: CDR1 MNHNS, CDR2 SASEGT. CDR3 loop: CASRAVNTDTQYF. DNA of the CDR3: TGTGCCAGCAGGGCAGTCAACACAGATACGCAGTATTTT.

The CDR3 spells CASSEALGQGLWPQHF. CDR3 coding DNA: TGTGCCAGCAGTGAAGCTCTGGGACAGGGGTTGTGGCCCCAGCATTTT. The rearrangement uses TRBV6-1 and TRBJ1-5, with 10 bases identical to TRBD1. Germline assignment: CDR1 MNHNS and CDR2 SASEGT. CDR3 length equals 16 residues. Germline trimming cut 0 bases from V and 9 bases from J; bases unmatched to any gene: 8.

This chain joins TRBV25-1 and TRBJ1-2, with TRBD1 matching over 7 bases. Germline-derived CDR1 and CDR2 are MGHDK and SYGVNS. The CDR3 consists of 13 residues. Germline trimming cut 8 bases from V and 3 bases from J; bases unmatched to any gene: 6. The CDR3 DNA is TGTGCCAGCCGAGATCAGGGGGACTATGGCTACACCTTC. Translated: CASRDQGDYGYTF.

The chain uses TRBV7-2 and TRBJ1-5, with D uncertain. This CDR3 spans 13 amino acids. Germline V lookup: CDR1 SGHTA, CDR2 FQGNSA. The ends were cut back, 1 base at V and 9 bases at J, with 10 bases in the middle. The CDR3 nucleotides are TGTGCCAGCAGCTTAGGGACGAGTCGGCCCCAGCATTTT. It yields the protein CASSLGTSRPQHF.

The chain recombines TRBV5-5 with TRBJ2-5; possible D gene TRBD2, 7 bases. The CDR3 has 15 residues. Germline CDR1 reads SGHKS; CDR2 reads YYEKEE (reference sequence). V was pared by 1 base and J by 4 bases, with 14 bases between. The CDR3, as DNA: TGTGCCAGCAGCTTGTCGGGGGGCACGTCAGAGACCCAGTACTTC. Its protein is CASSLSGGTSETQYF.

This sequence joins TRBV13 and TRBJ1-2; D gene ambiguous. Between the trimmed V and J ends, which lost 0 bases and 4 bases, there was a span of 9 bases. The germline V gene has CDR1 PRHDT and CDR2 FYEKMQ (reference sequence). The length of the CDR3 is 14 residues. CDR3 region: CASSLGRGFYGYTF. CDR3 coding DNA: TGTGCCAGCAGCTTAGGACGGGGTTTCTATGGCTACACCTTC.

The chain has TRBV7-9 and TRBJ1-1; 7 nucleotides match TRBD1. CDR1 SEHNR and CDR2 FQNEAQ come from the germline V gene (reference sequence). This CDR3 region has 12 residues. V lost 5 bases to trimming and J lost 10 bases; unmatched junction nucleotides: 7. The CDR3 region has the DNA TGTGCCAGCAGCCGACAGGGAGTAGCAGCTTTCTTT. Translation gives CASSRQGVAAFF.

This chain links TRBV20-1 with TRBJ2-7; 11 nucleotides line up with TRBD2. V shed 5 bases, J shed 7 bases, and the junction held 13 bases outside the gene matches. The CDR3 totals 15 residues. Germline V gene sequence: CDR1 DFQATT, CDR2 SNEGSKA (reference sequence). CDR3 loop: CSARDGLAGGYEQYF. CDR3 nucleotide sequence: TGCAGTGCTCGCGATGGTCTAGCGGGAGGATATGAGCAGTACTTC.

V usage is TRBV5-1 and J usage is TRBJ2-7; 10 bases match TRBD2. Losses at the gene ends were 6 bases for V and 2 bases for J; bases not matched to a gene: 5. The CDR3 runs to 14 residues. Germline loops: CDR1 SGHRS, CDR2 YFSETQ. DNA for the CDR3: TGCGCCAGCACCTCCGGACTAGCGGCCTACGAGCAGTACTTC. Translated, it gives CASTSGLAAYEQYF.

The chain has TRBV27 and TRBJ1-2; D unclear. CDR1 is MNHEY and CDR2 is SMNVEV in the germline V gene (reference sequence). This CDR3 is built from 14 residues. V was clipped by 5 bases and J by 6 bases, with 16 bases between them. Here the CDR3 reads CASSVYESSDGYTF. The DNA of the CDR3 is TGTGCCAGCAGTGTATATGAGTCTTCCGATGGCTACACCTTC.

The V call is TRBV9, the J call TRBJ2-7, with 14 bases lining up with TRBD2. Germline CDR1 is SGDLS and CDR2 is YYNGEE. This CDR3 comprises 15 residues. After removal of 4 bases from V and 5 bases from J, the junction contained 5 bases not matched to a gene. Here the CDR3 reads CASSPSTSGRDEQYF. The CDR3 DNA reads TGTGCCAGCAGCCCGTCGACTAGCGGGAGGGACGAGCAGTACTTC.

This clonotype was observed a handful of times. CDR3 in amino acids: CSALPGRDPLTPYF. The CDR3 region has the DNA TGCAGTGCTCTCCCGGGGCGAGACCCACTAACGCCGTACTTC. The chain has TRBV20-1 and TRBJ2-5; the D call may be TRBD1 or TRBD2 (5 bases each). Germline V gene data show CDR1 as DFQATT and CDR2 as SNEGSKA (reference sequence). The CDR3 covers 14 residues. V lost 5 bases, J lost 13 bases, and 26 bases lay in between.

V usage is TRBV12-3 or TRBV12-4 and J usage is TRBJ2-3, with 11 positions matching TRBD1. The CDR3 loop spans 14 amino acids. The V gene end was trimmed by 4 bases and the J gene end by 6 bases; junction bases not matched to a gene: 3. Here the CDR3 DNA reads TGTGCCAGCAGTTCTTGGGACAGGGGGGATACGCAGTATTTT. This encodes CASSSWDRGDTQYF.

This chain joins TRBV27 and TRBJ2-2; D is perhaps TRBD2 (7 bases). The V end was cut by 5 bases, the J end by 4 bases, with 17 bases between. The CDR3 is 16 amino acids. The germline V gene has CDR1 MNHEY and CDR2 SMNVEV (reference sequence). Here the CDR3 DNA reads TGTGCCAGCAGTCCGCGGGGGCGAAGAAGCACCGGGGAGCTGTTTTTT. Its translation is CASSPRGRRSTGELFF.

This clonotype was recorded at least ten times. V is TRBV6-1 and J is TRBJ2-7, with 10 positions matching TRBD1. J gave up 6 bases and V 6 bases, and 5 bases lay outside the gene matches. The CDR3 loop spans 13 amino acids. Germline assignment: CDR1 MNHNS and CDR2 SASEGT. The CDR3 sequence: CASRDRGEGEQYF. CDR3 DNA sequence: TGTGCCAGCAGGGACAGGGGGGAAGGCGAGCAGTACTTC.

The rearrangement uses TRBV30 and TRBJ2-7, with TRBD2 matching over 8 bases. V lost 1 base to trimming and J lost 1 base; unmatched junction nucleotides: 0. This CDR3 is 13 amino acids long. From germline, CDR1 is GTSNPN and CDR2 SVGIG (reference sequence). The CDR3: CAWSGGRSYEQYF. CDR3 nucleotides: TGTGCCTGGAGTGGCGGGAGGTCCTACGAGCAGTACTTC.

The V gene is TRBV27, the J gene TRBJ2-4; D might be TRBD1 or TRBD2, each matching 5 bases. From germline, CDR1 is MNHEY and CDR2 SMNVEV (reference sequence). The CDR3 has 16 residues. The V gene lost 9 bases and the J gene lost 0 bases, with 18 bases spanning the gap. The CDR3 DNA reads TGTGCCAGAGGGATTCTCTGGGACCTAGCCAAAAACATTCAGTACTTC. Protein sequence: CARGILWDLAKNIQYF.

This chain connects TRBV7-9 to TRBJ1-3, with D tentatively TRBD1 (5 bases). Trimming took 2 bases from V and 0 from J, leaving 8 bases between them. This CDR3 comprises 15 residues. Germline lookup yields CDR1 SEHNR and CDR2 FQNEAQ (reference sequence). The CDR3 protein is CASSLRGSSGNTIYF. CDR3 bases: TGTGCCAGCAGCTTACGGGGGAGCTCTGGAAACACCATATATTTT.

The J gene is TRBJ2-3, the V gene TRBV20-1, with 14 bases lining up with TRBD2. The junction had 9 bases not matched to a gene; V was cut back by 5 bases and J by 5 bases. This CDR3 has 16 residues. Germline V gives CDR1 DFQATT, CDR2 SNEGSKA (reference sequence). The CDR3 bases are TGCAGTGCTGGAGGGGCGGGACTAGCGGGAGTAGATACGCAGTATTTT. Translating it yields CSAGGAGLAGVDTQYF.

This clonotype was picked up many times. The CDR3 loop is CATSSRETQYF. CDR3 DNA: TGTGCCACCAGCAGCAGAGAGACCCAGTACTTC. This sequence joins TRBV15 and TRBJ2-5; D gene ambiguous. This CDR3 spans 11 amino acids. With 3 bases removed from V and 4 bases from J, the gap between germline ends came to 3 bases. Germline V gene data show CDR1 as LNHNV and CDR2 as YYDKDF (reference sequence).